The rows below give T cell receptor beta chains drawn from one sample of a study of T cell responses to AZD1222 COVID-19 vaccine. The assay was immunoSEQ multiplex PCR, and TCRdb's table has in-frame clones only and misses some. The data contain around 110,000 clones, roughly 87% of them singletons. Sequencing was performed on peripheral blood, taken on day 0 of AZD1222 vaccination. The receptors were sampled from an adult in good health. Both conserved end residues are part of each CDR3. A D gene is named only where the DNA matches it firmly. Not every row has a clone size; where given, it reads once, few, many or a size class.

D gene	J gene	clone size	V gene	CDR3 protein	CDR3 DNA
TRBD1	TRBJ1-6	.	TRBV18	CASSSLTGAGSPLHF	TGTGCCAGCTCATCCTTGACAGGGGCGGGTTCACCCCTCCACTTT
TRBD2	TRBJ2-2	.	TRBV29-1	CSAGLAGGPGELFF	TGCAGCGCCGGACTAGCGGGGGGGCCCGGGGAGCTGTTTTTT
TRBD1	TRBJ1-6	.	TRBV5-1	CASSLDRGNSPLHF	TGCGCCAGCAGCTTGGACAGGGGTAATTCACCCCTCCACTTT
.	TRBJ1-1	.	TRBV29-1	CSVLGGPPTTEAFF	TGCAGCGTCTTAGGTGGCCCCCCGACCACTGAAGCTTTCTTT
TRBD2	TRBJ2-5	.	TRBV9	CASSAELAGGRETQYF	TGTGCCAGCAGCGCGGAACTAGCGGGGGGGAGAGAGACCCAGTACTTC
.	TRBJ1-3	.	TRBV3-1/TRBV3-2	CASSQDTEGSGNTIYF	TGTGCCAGCAGCCAAGACACGGAAGGCTCTGGAAACACCATATATTTT
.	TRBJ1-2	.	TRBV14	CASSQDRGYTF	TGTGCCAGCAGCCAAGACCGGGGCTACACCTTC
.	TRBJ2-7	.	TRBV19	CASSIGYGRPTYEQYF	TGTGCCAGTAGTATTGGATATGGAAGGCCTACCTACGAGCAGTACTTC
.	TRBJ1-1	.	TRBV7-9	CASSYRDTEAFF	TGTGCCAGCAGCTACAGGGATACTGAAGCTTTCTTT
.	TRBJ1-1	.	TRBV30	CAWSSPALNTEAFF	TGTGCCTGGAGCTCCCCCGCCCTGAACACTGAAGCTTTCTTT
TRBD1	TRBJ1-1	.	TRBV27	CASSPNRDRLNTEAFF	TGTGCCAGCAGTCCTAACCGGGACAGGCTGAACACTGAAGCTTTCTTT
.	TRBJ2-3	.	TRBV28	CASRAGTSTDTQYF	TGTGCCAGCAGGGCGGGGACTAGCACAGATACGCAGTATTTT
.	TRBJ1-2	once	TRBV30	CAWSVLSYGYTF	TGTGCCTGGAGTGTGCTATCTTATGGCTACACCTTC
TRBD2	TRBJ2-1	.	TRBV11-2	CASSLVFGGRRNEQFF	TGTGCCAGCAGCTTAGTTTTTGGCGGGAGGAGGAATGAGCAGTTCTTC
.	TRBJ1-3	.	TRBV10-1	CASSGVSGNTIYF	TGCGCCAGCAGCGGGGTCTCTGGAAACACCATATATTTT
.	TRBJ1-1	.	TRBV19	CASQERGLVAFF	TGTGCCAGTCAGGAGAGGGGACTAGTGGCTTTCTTT
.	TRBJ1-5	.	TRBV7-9	CASSLASGGGNQPQHF	TGTGCCAGCAGCTTAGCATCGGGCGGGGGAAATCAGCCCCAGCATTTT
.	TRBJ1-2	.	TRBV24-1	CATSENTGVNGYTF	TGTGCCACCAGTGAAAATACAGGCGTGAATGGCTACACCTTC
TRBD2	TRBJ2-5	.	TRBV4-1	CASSQGVVAGGETQYF	TGCGCCAGCAGCCAAGGCGTGGTAGCGGGGGGGGAGACCCAGTACTTC
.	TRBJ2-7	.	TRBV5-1	CASSLGGGQDYEQYF	TGCGCCAGCAGCTTGGGAGGCGGACAAGACTACGAGCAGTACTTC
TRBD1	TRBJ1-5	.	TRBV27	CASSPSRDRSNQPQHF	TGTGCCAGCAGTCCAAGCCGGGACAGAAGCAATCAGCCCCAGCATTTT
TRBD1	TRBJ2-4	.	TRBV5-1	CASSRSNPGGNIQYF	TGCGCCAGCAGCCGAAGCAACCCAGGGGGTAACATTCAGTACTTC
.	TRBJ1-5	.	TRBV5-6	CASSLAGYGPQHF	TGTGCCAGCAGCTTGGCGGGGTACGGGCCCCAGCATTTT
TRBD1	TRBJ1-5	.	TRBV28	CASSSIRDRAYRSNQPQHF	TGTGCCAGCAGTTCCATCCGGGACAGAGCGTATAGGAGCAATCAGCCCCAGCATTTT
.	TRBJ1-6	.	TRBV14	CASSLSERTSYNSPLHF	TGTGCCAGCAGCCTCTCGGAACGGACATCCTATAATTCACCCCTCCACTTT
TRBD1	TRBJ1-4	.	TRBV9	CASSGTTGTLFF	TGTGCCAGCAGCGGGACGACAGGGACCCTGTTTTTT
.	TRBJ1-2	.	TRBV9	CASTLGGPYGYTF	TGTGCCAGCACCCTCGGCGGCCCCTATGGCTACACCTTC
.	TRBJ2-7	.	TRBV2	CASSLTRSSDEQYF	TGTGCCAGCAGCCTAACTCGGAGTAGCGACGAGCAGTACTTC
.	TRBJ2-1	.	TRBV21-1	CASSGLVTSAGDEQFF	TGTGCCAGCAGTGGATTGGTTACTAGCGCAGGGGATGAGCAGTTCTTC
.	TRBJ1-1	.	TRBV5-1	CASSSNPKNTEAFF	TGCGCCAGCAGCTCGAACCCTAAGAACACTGAAGCTTTCTTT
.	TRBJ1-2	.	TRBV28	CASHRPFPLSYTF	TGTGCCAGCCACAGGCCCTTCCCCTTGAGCTACACCTTC
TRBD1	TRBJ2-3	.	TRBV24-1	CATEATGTGGDTQYF	TGTGCCACCGAGGCCACCGGGACAGGAGGAGATACGCAGTATTTT
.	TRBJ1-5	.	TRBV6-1	CASSDAGTTNQPQHF	TGTGCCAGCAGTGATGCGGGGACCACTAATCAGCCCCAGCATTTT
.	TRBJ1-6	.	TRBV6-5	CASSYSTGELNSPLHF	TGTGCCAGCAGTTACTCAACAGGAGAATTGAATTCACCCCTCCACTTT
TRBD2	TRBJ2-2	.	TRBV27	CASTPGTGGTGELFF	TGTGCCAGCACCCCAGGGACGGGGGGTACCGGGGAGCTGTTTTTT
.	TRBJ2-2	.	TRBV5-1	CASSLWFRANTGELFF	TGCGCCAGCAGCTTGTGGTTTCGAGCGAACACCGGGGAGCTGTTTTTT
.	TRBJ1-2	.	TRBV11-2	CASSLDLAELYGYTF	TGTGCCAGCAGCTTAGATCTGGCGGAGTTATATGGCTACACCTTC
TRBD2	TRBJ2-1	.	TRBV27	CASSFQGAGGPKEQFF	TGTGCCAGCAGTTTCCAAGGGGCGGGGGGGCCCAAGGAGCAGTTCTTC
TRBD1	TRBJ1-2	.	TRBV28	CASSLGAGGSGYTF	TGTGCCAGCAGTTTAGGTGCAGGGGGCAGCGGCTACACCTTC
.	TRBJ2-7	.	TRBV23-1	CASRPHLSSYEQYF	TGCGCCAGCAGACCTCACCTCTCAAGCTACGAGCAGTACTTC
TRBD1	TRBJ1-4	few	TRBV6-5	CASSYRTGGGAEKLFF	TGTGCCAGCAGTTATCGGACAGGGGGCGGTGCTGAAAAACTGTTTTTT
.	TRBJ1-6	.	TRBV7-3	CASSLGGGNSPLHF	TGTGCCAGCTCCCTGGGGGGTGGAAATTCACCCCTCCACTTT
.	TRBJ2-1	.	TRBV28	CASSLLGGGNEQFF	TGTGCCAGCAGTTTATTAGGAGGGGGCAATGAGCAGTTCTTC
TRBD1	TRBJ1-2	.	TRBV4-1	CASSQGGTGKGGSYGYTF	TGCGCCAGCAGCCAAGGAGGGACAGGGAAGGGTGGATCCTATGGCTACACCTTC